This T cell receptor beta chain was captured by sequencing in a study of T cell responses to AZD1222 COVID-19 vaccine. Study-level findings and limits: Spike-wide coverage was observed for vaccine-associated CD4 TCRs, with dominant responses at 160-218 and 743-854. The donors showed a predominance of white British ancestry and of females, with possible underestimation of clonal diversity. Baseline seropositivity characterized only six AZD1222 recipients.

Comment on this clone: Its antigen is not identified.

Timing groups of about 4 and about 12 weeks for second doses were pooled. Data came from immunoSEQ multiplex PCR; TCRdb stores just in-frame clones and leaves some out. There are under 95,000 clones in the sample; around 88% occur only once, and roughly 10% lies in the top ten. Germline lookup yields CDR1 MDHEN and CDR2 SYDVKM. V gave up 4 bases and J gave up 5 bases, with 17 bases separating them. The CDR3 has 15 amino acids. The V gene is TRBV28, the J gene TRBJ1-1; TRBD1 might be the D (5 bases). The sequenced sample was peripheral blood, obtained 28 days after the second AZD1222 dose. This TCR was recovered from an adult who received the AZD1222 COVID-19 vaccine. The CDR3, as DNA: TGTGCCAGCAGTTCCCCTAGTGAGGGGACGACTGAAGCTTTCTTT. It translates to CASSSPSEGTTEAFF.